The next 14 T cell receptor beta chains were all read from a single sample in a study of OX40 agonist ivuxolimab in advanced cancers. The table came from immunoSEQ multiplex PCR; TCRdb's copy has only in-frame clones and leaves some out. Among approximately 73,000 clones listed, about 90% were seen once. The sample here was CD4+ or CD8+ T cells sorted from blood, taken in a trial of the OX40 agonist ivuxolimab. Receptors were obtained from an adult with an advanced solid tumor such as melanoma, head and neck, liver or kidney cancer.

The genes are TRBV5-1 and TRBJ2-3; D ambiguous. The CDR3 totals 12 residues. V lost 3 bases to trimming and J lost 2 bases, with 4 bases between them. Germline V lookup: CDR1 SGHRS, CDR2 YFSETQ. In nucleotides, the CDR3 is TGCGCCAGCAGCTCCTACACAGATACGCAGTATTTT. It translates to CASSSYTDTQYF.

The V gene is TRBV6-1, the J gene TRBJ1-1; D not resolved. There are 14 residues in the CDR3. Germline loops: CDR1 MNHNS, CDR2 SASEGT. V lost 4 bases, J lost 1 base, and 10 bases lay in between. CDR3 sequence reads: CASSAGNANTEAFF. The CDR3, as DNA: TGTGCCAGCAGTGCCGGCAACGCGAACACTGAAGCTTTCTTT.

The V gene is TRBV6-5, the J gene TRBJ1-4; 9 bases match TRBD1. Germline trimming cut 5 bases from V and 8 bases from J; bases unmatched to any gene: 6. From germline, CDR1 is MNHEY and CDR2 SVGAGI. This CDR3 spans 14 amino acids. CDR3: CASSPTGGGEKLFF. The CDR3 DNA reads TGTGCCAGCAGTCCGACAGGGGGAGGGGAAAAACTGTTTTTT.

The chain links TRBV5-1 to TRBJ2-7; D not certain. Trimming cost V 7 bases and J 3 bases, with 14 bases left between them. This CDR3 has 13 residues. Germline CDR1 and CDR2: SGHRS and YFSETQ. The CDR3 coding sequence is TGCGCCAGCCGGCCGTCAGGTTTCTACGAGCAGTACTTC. Translated, it gives CASRPSGFYEQYF.

This clone is labeled as medium-sized. Other DNA sequences from this sample encode an identical CDR3 as well. The chain carries TRBV7-9 and TRBJ1-1; D uncertain. Germline V CDR1 and CDR2: SEHNR, FQNEAQ (reference sequence). The ends were cut back, 2 bases at V and 1 base at J, with 8 bases in the middle. There are 14 residues in the CDR3. The CDR3 nucleotides are TGTGCCAGCAGCTTATATGCAGGGAACACTGAAGCTTTCTTT. Translating gives CASSLYAGNTEAFF.

The chain joins TRBV7-8 to TRBJ1-1; D is possibly TRBD1 (6 bases). V shed 5 bases and J shed 5 bases, with 18 bases lying between them. The CDR3 loop spans 15 amino acids. The germline gives CDR1 SGHVS, CDR2 FQNEAQ. The CDR3 sequence: CASSHAGGLGTEAFF. The CDR3 nucleotides read TGTGCCAGCAGCCACGCGGGGGGGCTGGGTACTGAAGCTTTCTTT.

The rearrangement uses TRBV5-1 and TRBJ2-5, with D possibly matching TRBD1 (6 bases). This CDR3 contains 14 residues. Germline CDR1 and CDR2: SGHRS and YFSETQ. V lost 3 bases and J 4 bases, leaving 13 bases between the germline ends. CDR3 DNA: TGCGCCAGCAGCTACAGGGCTAGAGGAGAGACCCAGTACTTC. Its protein product is CASSYRARGETQYF. The variable domain in full, completed from reference TRBV5-1 and TRBJ2-5, reads KAGVTQTPRYLIKTRGQQVTLSCSPISGHRSVSWYQQTPGQGLQFLFEYFSETQRNKGNFPGRFSGRQFSNSRSEMNVSTLELGDSALYLCASSYRARGETQYFGPGTRLLVL.

This clone was counted a few times. The genes are TRBV2 and TRBJ1-5; 7 bases map to TRBD1. After removal of 10 bases from V and 2 bases from J, the junction contained 5 bases not matched to a gene. The CDR3 totals 13 residues. CDR1 is SNHLY and CDR2 is FYNNEI in the germline V gene. For the CDR3, the DNA is TGTGCCACTCAGGGGGGAGGCAATCAGCCCCAGCATTTT. Translating gives CATQGGGNQPQHF.

This clone appeared a single time. This sequence joins TRBV5-6 and TRBJ1-4, with TRBD1 as a possible D gene (5 bases). The V end lost 0 bases, the J end lost 7 bases, and 16 bases lay between the germline ends. The CDR3 totals 16 residues. The V gene's germline CDR1 is SGHDT and CDR2 YYEEEE. The CDR3 sequence is CASSLAQGNGGEKLFF. CDR3 in DNA: TGTGCCAGCAGCTTGGCCCAAGGAAATGGGGGTGAAAAACTGTTTTTT. The entire variable domain, with the rest obtained from reference TRBV5-6 and TRBJ1-4, is as follows: DAGVTQSPTHLIKTRGQQVTLRCSPKSGHDTVSWYQQALGQGPQFIFQYYEEEERQRGNFPDRFSGHQFPNYSSELNVNALLLGDSALYLCASSLAQGNGGEKLFFGSGTQLSVL.

V usage is TRBV21-1 and J usage is TRBJ1-3. TRBV21-1 is a pseudogene locus. The CDR3 runs 14 residues. CDR3 residues: CASSGIREGNTIYF. The CDR3 DNA follows: TGTGCCAGCTCCGGGATAAGAGAAGGAAACACCATATATTTT.

The chain recombines TRBV7-6 with TRBJ2-5; 8 bases match TRBD1. V lost 1 base, J lost 4 bases, and 8 bases stayed unmatched. The CDR3 totals 16 residues. Germline CDR1 is SGHVS and CDR2 is FNYEAQ. The CDR3 bases are TGTGCCAGCAGCTTAGGAGGGGGGACAGGCGCAGAGACCCAGTACTTC. This encodes CASSLGGGTGAETQYF.

The chain employs TRBV6-6 and TRBJ1-3; D remains ambiguous. V was shortened by 6 bases and J by 3 bases, with 6 bases between the two germline ends. The germline gives CDR1 MNHNY, CDR2 SVGAGI (reference sequence). CDR3 length: 12 amino acids. The CDR3 region has the DNA TGTGCCAGCAGCTATATTGGAAACACCATATATTTT. As protein: CASSYIGNTIYF.

The chain joins TRBV27 to TRBJ1-4; 12 nucleotides match TRBD1. The V gene's germline CDR1 is MNHEY and CDR2 SMNVEV (reference sequence). The V segment lost 6 bases and the J segment 5 bases; nucleotides outside the gene matches: 7. The CDR3 is 16 residues long. CDR3 sequence reads: CASRWGTGGKNEKLFF. The CDR3 coding sequence is TGTGCCAGCAGGTGGGGGACAGGGGGCAAGAATGAAAAACTGTTTTTT.

V usage is TRBV5-1 and J usage is TRBJ2-2; D is tentatively TRBD1 or TRBD2 (5 bases each). The CDR3 runs 14 residues. The V end was cut by 6 bases, the J end by 4 bases, with 13 bases between. Germline values: CDR1 SGHRS, CDR2 YFSETQ. CDR3 nucleotides: TGCGCCAGCAACCTCCGTGGGGGCACCGGGGAGCTGTTTTTT. The encoded protein is CASNLRGGTGELFF.